Shown below are 15 T cell receptor beta chains from a single sample sequenced in a study of OX40 agonist ivuxolimab in advanced cancers. The protocol used for the library was the immunoSEQ multiplex PCR assay. TCRdb retrieved this table from immuneACCESS and kept in-frame rearrangements only. Not all clones are present; in checked studies, unresolved V genes account for under half, and no reason is known for the remainder. The table for this sample lists 60,000 to 90,000 clones; 80% to 90% of them were counted only once. The ten largest clones add up to less than 8% of the sample. The source was CD4+ or CD8+ T cells sorted from blood, collected in a trial of the OX40 agonist ivuxolimab. The receptors were sampled from an adult with an advanced solid tumor such as melanoma, head and neck, liver or kidney cancer.

The V gene is TRBV2, the J gene TRBJ2-5; TRBD2 might be the D (5 bases). This CDR3 region has 13 residues. The V gene's germline CDR1 is SNHLY and CDR2 FYNNEI. Here the CDR3 DNA reads TGTGCGCAGAGACGAGGGCGTATAGAGACCCAGTACTTC. This sequence encodes CAQRRGRIETQYF.

The CDR3 nucleotides are TGTGCCACCAGCAGAGATTTAGAGCGTCAGCCCCAGCATTTT. As protein: CATSRDLERQPQHF. The genes are TRBV15 and TRBJ1-5; D not resolved. The CDR3 spans 14 residues. Trimming took off 0 bases at V and 6 bases at J, with 9 bases between the two ends. The germline V gene encodes CDR1 LNHNV and CDR2 YYDKDF (reference sequence). Variable domain in full (rest from reference TRBV15 and TRBJ1-5): DAMVIQNPRYQVTQFGKPVTLSCSQTLNHNVMYWYQQKSSQAPKLLFHYYDKDFNNEADTPDNFQSRRPNTSFCFLDIRSPGLGDTAMYLCATSRDLERQPQHFGDGTRLSIL.

Worth noting for this clone: Other DNA sequences from this sample encode an identical CDR3 as well. The chain joins TRBV20-1 to TRBJ2-5; D not resolved. CDR3 length equals 10 residues. From germline, CDR1 is DFQATT and CDR2 SNEGSKA (reference sequence). V was shortened by 1 base and J by 5 bases, with 2 bases between the two germline ends. The CDR3 sequence is CSARAETQYF. For the CDR3, the DNA is TGCAGTGCTAGAGCGGAGACCCAGTACTTC.

The CDR3 is CASSQVLSSIGGGAPDTQYF. The CDR3 DNA follows: TGTGCCAGCAGCCAAGTTCTCTCGTCCATCGGCGGGGGGGCCCCAGATACGCAGTATTTT. The V call is TRBV4-2, the J call TRBJ2-3, with 9 bases lining up with TRBD2. The length of the CDR3 is 20 residues. The V gene end was trimmed by 1 base and the J gene end by 4 bases; junction bases not matched to a gene: 18. The V gene's germline CDR1 is LGHNA and CDR2 YNFKEQ.

This chain uses TRBV4-1 with TRBJ2-1, with 10 bases that match TRBD2. Per germline, CDR1 MGHRA and CDR2 YSYEKL. With 3 bases clipped from V and 7 bases from J, the junction kept 12 bases outside the gene matches. This CDR3 is built from 17 residues. The chain's CDR3 is CASSHPISGRRTNEQFF. DNA for the CDR3: TGCGCCAGCAGCCACCCTATTAGCGGGAGGAGAACGAATGAGCAGTTCTTC.

V usage is TRBV2 and J usage is TRBJ1-3; D gene uncertain. The germline CDR1 and CDR2 sequences are SNHLY and FYNNEI. V was trimmed by 7 bases and J by 0 bases, leaving 4 bases between them. The CDR3 is 12 amino acids. CDR3 amino acids: CASTLSGNTIYF. CDR3 in DNA: TGTGCCAGCACCCTCTCTGGAAACACCATATATTTT.

The chain is built from TRBV29-1 and TRBJ2-1; D perhaps matches TRBD1 (7 bases). Germline V gene sequence: CDR1 SQVTM, CDR2 ANQGSEA. The CDR3 is 13 residues long. CDR3 amino acids: CKFQGGGYNEQFF. CDR3 DNA sequence: TGCAAGTTCCAGGGGGGTGGCTACAATGAGCAGTTCTTC.

This rearrangement joins TRBV2 to TRBJ1-2, with D possibly TRBD1 on 6 matching bases. The CDR3 has 12 residues. Germline V CDR1 and CDR2: SNHLY, FYNNEI. V gave up 7 bases and J gave up 8 bases, with 14 bases separating them. The CDR3 loop is CASNLNREGYTF. Written as DNA, the CDR3 is TGTGCCAGCAACCTCAACAGGGAGGGCTACACCTTC.

The chain combines TRBV7-2 with TRBJ2-7; the match to TRBD2 covers 10 bases. The V segment lost 2 bases and the J segment 0 bases; nucleotides outside the gene matches: 4. This CDR3 region has 16 residues. In germline, CDR1 is SGHTA, CDR2 FQGNSA. This chain's CDR3 is CASSLSAGGSSYEQYF. In DNA form, the CDR3 reads TGTGCCAGCAGCTTATCAGCGGGAGGGAGCTCCTACGAGCAGTACTTC.

The chain recombines TRBV13 with TRBJ1-6; D is perhaps TRBD1 (5 bases). Germline loops: CDR1 PRHDT, CDR2 FYEKMQ (reference sequence). Trimming removed 0 bases at V and 9 bases at J, with 12 bases between. The length of the CDR3 is 15 residues. The CDR3, as DNA: TGTGCCAGCAGCTTAGGGTGGGGCGGGAGTTCACCCCTCCACTTT. It yields the protein CASSLGWGGSSPLHF.

V is TRBV7-2 and J is TRBJ2-5, with D possibly being TRBD1 (5 bases). The CDR3 is made up of 13 amino acids. Germline CDR1 SGHTA, CDR2 FQGNSA. Trimming took 2 bases from V and 5 from J, leaving 9 bases between them. The CDR3 protein is CASSLRGRETQYF. Written as DNA, the CDR3 is TGTGCCAGCAGCTTAAGGGGTCGGGAGACCCAGTACTTC.

Concerning this clone: This CDR3 is also generated by other DNA sequences in the sample. CDR3 amino acids: CASSKGSGRDVETQYF. For the CDR3, the DNA is TGTGCCAGCAGTAAGGGGTCGGGGCGGGACGTAGAGACCCAGTACTTC. The gene calls are TRBV11-3 and TRBJ2-5; tentative D call: TRBD2 (6 bases). The CDR3 has 16 residues. V gave up 6 bases and J gave up 4 bases, with 21 bases separating them. Germline assignment: CDR1 SGHNT and CDR2 YENEEA.

The gene calls are TRBV6-5 and TRBJ1-3, with D hard to call. Germline V CDR1 and CDR2: MNHEY, SVGAGI. V was trimmed by 0 bases and J by 1 base, leaving 4 bases between them. The CDR3 covers 14 residues. The DNA of the CDR3 is TGTGCCAGCAGTTACTCCAGGTCTGGAAACACCATATATTTT. Protein: CASSYSRSGNTIYF.

The rearrangement links TRBV28 to TRBJ2-7; D is unresolved. The CDR3 sequence is 11 residues long. The V gene lost 6 bases and the J gene lost 3 bases, with 6 bases spanning the gap. CDR1 and CDR2 from the germline V gene are MDHEN and SYDVKM. This chain's CDR3 is CASRSNYEQYF. In nucleotides, the CDR3 is TGTGCCAGCAGGTCGAACTACGAGCAGTACTTC.

This clone appeared a few times. This sequence joins TRBV14 and TRBJ1-4, with D possibly matching TRBD1 (5 bases). Germline loops: CDR1 SGHDN, CDR2 FVKESK. CDR3 size: 12 residues. The V gene lost 4 bases and the J gene lost 10 bases, with 10 bases spanning the gap. In DNA form, the CDR3 reads TGTGCCAGCAGCCGGGTCCAGGGAAAACTGTTTTTT. Translating it yields CASSRVQGKLFF.